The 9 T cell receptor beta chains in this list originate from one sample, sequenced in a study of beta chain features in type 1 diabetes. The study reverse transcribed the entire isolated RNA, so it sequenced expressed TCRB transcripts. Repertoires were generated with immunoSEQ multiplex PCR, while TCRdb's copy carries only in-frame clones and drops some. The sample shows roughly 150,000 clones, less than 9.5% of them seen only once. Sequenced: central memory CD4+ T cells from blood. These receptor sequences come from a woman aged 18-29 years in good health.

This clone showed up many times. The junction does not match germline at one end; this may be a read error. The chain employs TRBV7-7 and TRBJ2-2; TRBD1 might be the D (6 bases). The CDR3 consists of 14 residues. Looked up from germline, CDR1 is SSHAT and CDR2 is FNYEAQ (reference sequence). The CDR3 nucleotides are TGTGCTAGCAGCAGGGACATCAACACCGGGGAGCTGTTTTTT. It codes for CASSRDINTGELFF.

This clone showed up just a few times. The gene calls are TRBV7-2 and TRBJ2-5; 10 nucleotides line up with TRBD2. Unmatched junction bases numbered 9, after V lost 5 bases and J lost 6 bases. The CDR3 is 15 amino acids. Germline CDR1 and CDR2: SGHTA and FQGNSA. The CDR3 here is CASSPSGGAFKTQYF. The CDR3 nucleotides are TGTGCCAGCAGCCCGAGCGGGGGGGCTTTTAAGACCCAGTACTTC. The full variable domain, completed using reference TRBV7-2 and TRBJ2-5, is GAGVSQSPSNKVTEKGKDVELRCDPISGHTALYWYRQSLGQGLEFLIYFQGNSAPDKSGLPSDRFSAERTGGSVSTLTIQRTQQEDSAVYLCASSPSGGAFKTQYFGPGTRLLVL.

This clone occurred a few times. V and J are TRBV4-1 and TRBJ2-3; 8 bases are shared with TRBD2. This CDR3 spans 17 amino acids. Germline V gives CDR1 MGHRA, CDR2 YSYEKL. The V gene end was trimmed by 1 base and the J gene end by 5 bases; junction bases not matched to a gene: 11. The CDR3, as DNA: TGCGCCAGCAGCCAAGTCAGTCGGTCAAGCGGGAGAGATACGCAGTATTTT. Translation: CASSQVSRSSGRDTQYF.

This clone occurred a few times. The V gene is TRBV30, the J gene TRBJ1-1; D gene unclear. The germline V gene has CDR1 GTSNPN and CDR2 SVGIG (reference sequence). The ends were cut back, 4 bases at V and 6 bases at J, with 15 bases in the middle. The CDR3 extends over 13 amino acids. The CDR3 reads CAWISTQDSEAFF. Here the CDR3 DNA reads TGTGCCTGGATAAGTACCCAGGACTCTGAAGCTTTCTTT. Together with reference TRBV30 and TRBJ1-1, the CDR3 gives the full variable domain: SQTIHQWPATLVQPVGSPLSLECTVEGTSNPNLYWYRQAAGRGLQLLFYSVGIGQISSEVPQNLSASRPQDRQFILSSKKLLLSDSGFYLCAWISTQDSEAFFGQGTRLTVV.

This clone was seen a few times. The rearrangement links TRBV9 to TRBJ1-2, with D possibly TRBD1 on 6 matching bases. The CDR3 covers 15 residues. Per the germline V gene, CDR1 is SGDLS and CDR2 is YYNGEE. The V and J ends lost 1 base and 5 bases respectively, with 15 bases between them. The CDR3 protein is CASSVTRQARYGYTF. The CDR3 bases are TGTGCCAGCAGCGTAACCCGACAGGCGCGGTATGGCTACACCTTC.

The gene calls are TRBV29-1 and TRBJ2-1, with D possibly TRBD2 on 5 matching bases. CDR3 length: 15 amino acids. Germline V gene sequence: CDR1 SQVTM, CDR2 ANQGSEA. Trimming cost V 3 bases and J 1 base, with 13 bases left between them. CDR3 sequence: CSVDPGAGSYNEQFF. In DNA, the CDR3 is TGCAGCGTTGACCCTGGTGCGGGTTCCTACAATGAGCAGTTCTTC.

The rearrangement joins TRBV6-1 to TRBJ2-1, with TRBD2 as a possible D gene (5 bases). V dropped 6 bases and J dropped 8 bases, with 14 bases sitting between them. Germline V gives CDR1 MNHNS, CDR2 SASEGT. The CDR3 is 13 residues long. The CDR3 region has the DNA TGTGCCAGCAGAATCGAGGGTAGCGATGAGCAGTTCTTC. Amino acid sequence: CASRIEGSDEQFF.

As DNA, the CDR3 is TGCGCCAGCAGCTTTGCACTAGCGGGAGGTACCGGGGAGCTGTTTTTT. It specifies CASSFALAGGTGELFF. This rearrangement joins TRBV5-1 to TRBJ2-2; 12 positions agree with TRBD2. CDR1 SGHRS and CDR2 YFSETQ come from the germline V gene. The CDR3 is 16 amino acids. V was clipped by 2 bases and J by 5 bases; unmatched bases: 4.

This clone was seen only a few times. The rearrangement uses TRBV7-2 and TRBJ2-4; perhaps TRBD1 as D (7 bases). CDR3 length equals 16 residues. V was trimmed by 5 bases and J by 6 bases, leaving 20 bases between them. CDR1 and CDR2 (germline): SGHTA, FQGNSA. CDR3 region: CASSPYLTGEVNIQYF. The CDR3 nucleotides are TGTGCCAGCAGCCCTTATCTAACAGGGGAGGTAAACATTCAGTACTTC.